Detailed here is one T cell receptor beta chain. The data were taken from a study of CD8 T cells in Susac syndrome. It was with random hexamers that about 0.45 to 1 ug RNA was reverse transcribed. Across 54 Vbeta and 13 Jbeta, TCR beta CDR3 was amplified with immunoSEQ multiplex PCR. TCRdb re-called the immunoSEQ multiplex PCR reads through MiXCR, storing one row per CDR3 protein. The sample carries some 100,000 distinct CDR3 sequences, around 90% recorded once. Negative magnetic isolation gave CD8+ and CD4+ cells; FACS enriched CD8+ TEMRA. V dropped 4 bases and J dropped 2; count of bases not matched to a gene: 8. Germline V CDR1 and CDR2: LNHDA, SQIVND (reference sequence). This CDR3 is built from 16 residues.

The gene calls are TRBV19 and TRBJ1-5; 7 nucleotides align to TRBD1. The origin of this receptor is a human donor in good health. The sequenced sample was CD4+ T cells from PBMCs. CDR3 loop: CASSSWTGGGNQPQHF. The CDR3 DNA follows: TGTGCCAGTAGTAGTTGGACAGGCGGAGGCAATCAGCCCCAGCATTTT.